This T cell receptor (beta chain) appears in the sequencing data of a study of CD8+CD57+ T cells in acquired aplastic anemia. TCR beta VDJ and CDR3 were profiled, and genomic DNA was the template. A single record per CDR3 protein comes from TCRdb applying MiXCR to the reads. This table has 310,000 or so distinct CDR3 sequences, under 60% appearing once. Germline V CDR1 and CDR2: MNHNY, SVGAGI (reference sequence). The length of the CDR3 is 15 residues. Sequencing involved patients with CD8+CD57+ cell expansion previously shown by flow cytometry. Regarding this clonotype: At one end the junction does not follow the germline gene, possibly because of a read error.

This TCR came from a human donor with aplastic anemia. The sample consisted of sorted CD4+, CD8+, or CD8+CD57+ T cells (not recorded which) from PBMCs. V usage is TRBV6-6 and J usage is TRBJ2-7; 7 bases line up with TRBD1. The CDR3, as DNA: TGTGCCAGCAGTACCAGAGACAGGGCCCGTTACGAGCAGAACTTC. This encodes CASSTRDRARYEQNF.